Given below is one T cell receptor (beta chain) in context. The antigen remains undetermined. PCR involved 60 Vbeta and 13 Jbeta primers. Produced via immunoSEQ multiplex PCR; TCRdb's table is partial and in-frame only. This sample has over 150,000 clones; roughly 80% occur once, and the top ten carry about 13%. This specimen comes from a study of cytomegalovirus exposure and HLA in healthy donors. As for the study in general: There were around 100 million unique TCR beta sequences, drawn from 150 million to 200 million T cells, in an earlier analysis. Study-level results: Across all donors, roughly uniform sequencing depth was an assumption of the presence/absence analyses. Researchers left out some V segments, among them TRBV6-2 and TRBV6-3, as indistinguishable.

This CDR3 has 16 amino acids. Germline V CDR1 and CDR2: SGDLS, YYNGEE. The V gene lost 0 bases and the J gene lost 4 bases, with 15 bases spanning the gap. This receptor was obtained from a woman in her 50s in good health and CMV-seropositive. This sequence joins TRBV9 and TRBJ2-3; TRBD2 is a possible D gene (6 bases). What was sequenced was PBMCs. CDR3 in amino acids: CASSVGASVFPDTQYF. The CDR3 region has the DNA TGTGCCAGCAGCGTAGGGGCTAGCGTCTTCCCAGATACGCAGTATTTT.